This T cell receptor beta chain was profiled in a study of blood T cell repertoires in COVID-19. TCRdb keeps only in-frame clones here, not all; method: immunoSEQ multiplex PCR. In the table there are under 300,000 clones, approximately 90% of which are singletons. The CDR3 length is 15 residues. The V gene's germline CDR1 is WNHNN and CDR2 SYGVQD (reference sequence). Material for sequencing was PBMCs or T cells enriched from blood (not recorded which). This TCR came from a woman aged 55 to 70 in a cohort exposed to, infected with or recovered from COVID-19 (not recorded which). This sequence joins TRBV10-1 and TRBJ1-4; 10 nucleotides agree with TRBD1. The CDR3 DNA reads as TGCGGAGACAGGGGGCCACTAACGTTTTGCGAAAAACTGTTTTTT. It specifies CGDRGPLTFCEKLFF.